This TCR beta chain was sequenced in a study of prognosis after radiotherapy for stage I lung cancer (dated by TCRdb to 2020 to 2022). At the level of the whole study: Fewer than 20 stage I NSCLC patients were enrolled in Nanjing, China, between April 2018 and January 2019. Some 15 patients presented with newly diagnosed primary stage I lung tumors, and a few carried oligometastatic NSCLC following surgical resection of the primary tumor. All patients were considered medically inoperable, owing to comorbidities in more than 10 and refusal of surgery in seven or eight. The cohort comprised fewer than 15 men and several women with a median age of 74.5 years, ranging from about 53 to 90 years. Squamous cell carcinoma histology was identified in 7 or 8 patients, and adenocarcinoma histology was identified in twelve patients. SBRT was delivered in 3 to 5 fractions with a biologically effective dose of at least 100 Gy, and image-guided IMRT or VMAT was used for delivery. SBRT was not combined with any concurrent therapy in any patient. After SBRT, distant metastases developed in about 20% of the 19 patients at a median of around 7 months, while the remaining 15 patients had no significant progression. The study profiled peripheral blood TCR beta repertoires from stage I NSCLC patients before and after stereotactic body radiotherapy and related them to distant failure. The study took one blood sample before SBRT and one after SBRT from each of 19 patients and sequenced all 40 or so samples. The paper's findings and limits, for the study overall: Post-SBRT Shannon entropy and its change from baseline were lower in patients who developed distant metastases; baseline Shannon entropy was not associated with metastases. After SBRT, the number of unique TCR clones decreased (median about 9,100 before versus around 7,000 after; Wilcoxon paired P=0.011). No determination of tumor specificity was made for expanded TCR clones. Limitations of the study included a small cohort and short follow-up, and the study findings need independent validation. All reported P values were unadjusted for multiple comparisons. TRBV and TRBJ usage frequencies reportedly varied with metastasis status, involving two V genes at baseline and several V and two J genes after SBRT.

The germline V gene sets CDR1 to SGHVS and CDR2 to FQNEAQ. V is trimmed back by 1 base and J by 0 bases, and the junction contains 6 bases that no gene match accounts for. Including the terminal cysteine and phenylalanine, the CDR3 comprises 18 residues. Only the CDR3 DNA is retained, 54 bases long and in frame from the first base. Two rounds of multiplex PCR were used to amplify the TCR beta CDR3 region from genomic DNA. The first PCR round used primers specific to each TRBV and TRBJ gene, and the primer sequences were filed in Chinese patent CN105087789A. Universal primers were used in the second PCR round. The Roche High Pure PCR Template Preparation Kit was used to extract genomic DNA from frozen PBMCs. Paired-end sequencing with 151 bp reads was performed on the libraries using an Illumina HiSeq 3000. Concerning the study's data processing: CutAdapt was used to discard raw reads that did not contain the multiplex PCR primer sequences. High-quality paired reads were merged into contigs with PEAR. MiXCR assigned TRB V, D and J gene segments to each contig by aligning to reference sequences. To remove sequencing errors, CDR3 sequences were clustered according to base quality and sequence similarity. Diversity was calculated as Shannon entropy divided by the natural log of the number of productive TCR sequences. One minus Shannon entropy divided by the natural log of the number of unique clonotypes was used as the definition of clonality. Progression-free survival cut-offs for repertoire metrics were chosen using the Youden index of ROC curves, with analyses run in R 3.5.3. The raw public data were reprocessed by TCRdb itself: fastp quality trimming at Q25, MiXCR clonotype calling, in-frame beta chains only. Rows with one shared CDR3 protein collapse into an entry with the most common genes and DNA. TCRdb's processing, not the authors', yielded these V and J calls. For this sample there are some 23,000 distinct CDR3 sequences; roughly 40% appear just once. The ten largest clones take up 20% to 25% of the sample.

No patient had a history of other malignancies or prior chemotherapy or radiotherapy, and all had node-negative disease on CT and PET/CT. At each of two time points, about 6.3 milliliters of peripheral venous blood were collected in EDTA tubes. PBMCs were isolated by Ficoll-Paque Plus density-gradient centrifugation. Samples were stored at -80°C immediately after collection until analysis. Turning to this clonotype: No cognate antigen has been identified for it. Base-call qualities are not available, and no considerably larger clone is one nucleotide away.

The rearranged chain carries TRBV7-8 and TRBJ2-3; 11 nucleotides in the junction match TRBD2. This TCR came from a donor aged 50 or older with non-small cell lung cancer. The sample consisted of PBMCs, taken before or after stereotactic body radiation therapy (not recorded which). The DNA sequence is TGTGCCAGCAGCTTAGGTAGCGGGAGGGCCTCTAGCACAGATACGCAGTATTTT. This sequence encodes CASSLGSGRASSTDTQYF.